The 19 T cell receptor beta chains below come from one sample, sequenced in a study of cytomegalovirus exposure and HLA in healthy donors. PCR primers comprised 60 Vbeta and 13 Jbeta primers. Clones were sequenced by immunoSEQ multiplex PCR, and TCRdb holds only the in-frame ones, with some missing. The sample yields about 140,000 clones, around three quarters seen once. The sequenced material came from PBMCs. These receptors were obtained from a young woman in good health and CMV-seropositive.

The CDR3 is CASRQTSFSNQPQHF. CDR3 DNA sequence: TGTGCCAGCAGGCAAACTAGCTTTAGCAATCAGCCCCAGCATTTT. The chain carries TRBV2 and TRBJ1-5; no firm D call. Trimming removed 6 bases from V and 0 bases from J, with 12 bases in between. Germline CDR1 reads SNHLY; CDR2 reads FYNNEI. The CDR3 has 15 amino acids.

The CDR3 DNA reads TGTGCCAGCAGAGCGGAGAGCAATCAGCCCCAGCATTTT. This gives the protein CASRAESNQPQHF. The chain has TRBV7-2 and TRBJ1-5; D unresolved. Germline V gene sequence: CDR1 SGHTA, CDR2 FQGNSA. This CDR3 is 13 amino acids long. Trimming left V 6 bases short and J 1 base short, with 7 bases between.

The V call is TRBV28, the J call TRBJ1-3; the D is unclear. The CDR3 spans 15 residues. With 3 bases removed from V and 3 bases from J, the gap between germline ends came to 12 bases. Germline CDR1 reads MDHEN; CDR2 reads SYDVKM. The CDR3 loop reads CASSLPGTGGNTIYF. The CDR3 nucleotides read TGTGCCAGCAGTTTGCCGGGAACGGGTGGAAACACCATATATTTT.

J is TRBJ2-7 and V is TRBV30; D gene ambiguous. Trimming took 1 base from V and 3 from J, leaving 4 bases between them. This CDR3 region has 11 residues. Germline assignment: CDR1 GTSNPN and CDR2 SVGIG (reference sequence). The CDR3 is CAWSALYEQYF. Written as DNA, the CDR3 is TGTGCCTGGAGTGCCCTCTACGAGCAGTACTTC.

This clone was seen a handful of times. The J gene is TRBJ1-3, the V gene TRBV29-1; D perhaps matches TRBD1 (5 bases). V dropped 4 bases and J dropped 0 bases, with 13 bases sitting between them. CDR3 size: 15 residues. CDR1 SQVTM and CDR2 ANQGSEA come from the germline V gene. The CDR3 reads CSVAVTVSSGNTIYF. The DNA for the CDR3 is TGCAGCGTTGCCGTGACAGTAAGCTCTGGAAACACCATATATTTT.

This rearrangement joins TRBV7-8 to TRBJ2-2, with TRBD1 matching 8 bases. Germline V gives CDR1 SGHVS, CDR2 FQNEAQ. V lost 1 base to trimming and J lost 8 bases; unmatched junction nucleotides: 6. CDR3 length equals 15 residues. CDR3 nucleotides: TGTGCCAGCAGCTTAGGTGGACAGGGTGCAGGGGAGCTGTTTTTT. Protein product: CASSLGGQGAGELFF.

The rearrangement joins TRBV7-9 to TRBJ2-1; maybe TRBD2 (7 bases). Germline V gives CDR1 SEHNR, CDR2 FQNEAQ (reference sequence). The ends were cut back, 4 bases at V and 0 bases at J, with 22 bases in the middle. The CDR3 is 19 residues long. Written as DNA, the CDR3 is TGTGCCAGCAGCTCCACGGGGGGCCGGTCATTTAGCTCCTACAATGAGCAGTTCTTC. It translates to CASSSTGGRSFSSYNEQFF.

J is TRBJ1-5 and V is TRBV27, with D possibly being TRBD1 (5 bases). Trimming took off 2 bases at V and 10 bases at J, with 12 bases between the two ends. Germline CDR1 and CDR2: MNHEY and SMNVEV (reference sequence). The CDR3 spans 13 residues. The CDR3 DNA reads as TGTGCCAGCAGTTTAGTCAGGGCTCTACCCCAGCATTTT. Residues: CASSLVRALPQHF.

This clone has a single count. The rearrangement links TRBV7-2 to TRBJ1-2; 9 positions agree with TRBD1. The CDR3 is made up of 14 amino acids. From germline, CDR1 is SGHTA and CDR2 FQGNSA. V shed 4 bases, J shed 4 bases, and the junction held 4 bases outside the gene matches. For the CDR3, the DNA is TGTGCCAGCAGCTCCCTGACAGGGGGCTATGGCTACACCTTC. Residues: CASSSLTGGYGYTF.

V usage is TRBV18 and J usage is TRBJ2-2; no definite D call. Germline V CDR1 and CDR2: KGHSH, LQKENI. The CDR3 totals 14 residues. The V and J ends lost 0 bases and 6 bases respectively, with 8 bases between them. The CDR3 is CASSPPFRAGELFF. CDR3 nucleotide sequence: TGTGCCAGCTCACCACCATTCCGGGCCGGGGAGCTGTTTTTT.

This chain links TRBV25-1 with TRBJ1-4; 10 bases agree with TRBD1. The CDR3 covers 15 residues. CDR1 is MGHDK and CDR2 is SYGVNS in the germline V gene. J was trimmed by 6 bases and V by 3 bases; bases with no gene match: 4. CDR3 DNA: TGTGCCAGCAGTGACGGACAGGGGGAGGATGAAAAACTGTTTTTT. It specifies CASSDGQGEDEKLFF.

This rearrangement joins TRBV29-1 to TRBJ2-6; the match to TRBD1 covers 7 bases. CDR1 and CDR2 (germline): SQVTM, ANQGSEA. This CDR3 is built from 16 residues. Trimming cost V 5 bases and J 1 base; bases outside gene matches: 8. CDR3: CSVRPNRGSGANVLTF. The CDR3 DNA is TGCAGCGTTCGACCCAACAGGGGTTCTGGGGCCAACGTCCTGACTTTC.

V gene TRBV29-1 combines with J gene TRBJ2-3, with D perhaps TRBD1 (6 bases). The CDR3 is 14 amino acids. CDR1 and CDR2 from the germline V gene are SQVTM and ANQGSEA. The V gene lost 6 bases and the J gene lost 2 bases, with 15 bases spanning the gap. The CDR3 region is CSVRDTLHTDTQYF. CDR3 nucleotides: TGCAGCGTCCGGGACACCCTTCACACAGATACGCAGTATTTT.

The V and J genes are TRBV5-1 and TRBJ2-5; 11 nucleotides agree with TRBD1. This CDR3 contains 15 residues. Per the germline V gene, CDR1 is SGHRS and CDR2 is YFSETQ. The V and J ends lost 4 bases and 3 bases, in that order; junction bases with no gene match: 5. CDR3 sequence (DNA): TGCGCCAGCAGCCTGGGGACAGGGGGAAAAGAGACCCAGTACTTC. It translates to CASSLGTGGKETQYF.

This clone was seen once. V is TRBV4-3 and J is TRBJ2-1; 8 positions match TRBD2. Germline V gives CDR1 LGHNA, CDR2 YSLEER. The J segment lost 9 bases and the V segment lost 3 bases, leaving 10 bases of the junction unmatched. The CDR3 covers 15 residues. The CDR3 loop is CASSQFSGESSEQFF. CDR3 DNA: TGCGCCAGCAGCCAGTTTAGCGGGGAAAGCTCTGAGCAGTTCTTC.

This chain links TRBV5-1 with TRBJ2-7; tentatively, D is TRBD1 (7 bases). With 4 bases removed from V and 2 bases from J, the gap between germline ends came to 10 bases. Germline V gene data show CDR1 as SGHRS and CDR2 as YFSETQ. The CDR3 extends over 13 amino acids. CDR3 sequence: CASSPGGTYEQYF. CDR3 nucleotide sequence: TGCGCCAGCAGCCCAGGGGGGACCTACGAGCAGTACTTC.

This clone was counted a single time. V gene TRBV9 combines with J gene TRBJ2-7; 10 nucleotides match TRBD1. V lost 3 bases to trimming and J lost 5 bases; unmatched junction nucleotides: 5. From germline, CDR1 is SGDLS and CDR2 YYNGEE. The CDR3 runs to 14 residues. The CDR3 reads CASSARDRGHEQYF. CDR3 DNA: TGTGCCAGCAGCGCTCGGGACAGGGGCCACGAGCAGTACTTC.

V usage is TRBV6-1 and J usage is TRBJ2-1; 9 nucleotides line up with TRBD1. In germline, CDR1 is MNHNS, CDR2 SASEGT. J gave up 7 bases and V 7 bases, and 11 bases lay outside the gene matches. The CDR3 sequence is 15 residues long. CDR3 amino acids: CASIVQGAHLNEQFF. The CDR3 DNA reads as TGTGCCAGCATAGTACAGGGGGCGCACTTAAATGAGCAGTTCTTC.

The CDR3 reads CACQGVGTQYF. In nucleotides, the CDR3 is TGTGCCTGCCAGGGGGTAGGGACCCAGTACTTC. This chain links TRBV2 with TRBJ2-5, with 7 nucleotides matching TRBD1. Per the germline V gene, CDR1 is SNHLY and CDR2 is FYNNEI. The CDR3 consists of 11 residues. Germline trimming cut 11 bases from V and 7 bases from J; bases unmatched to any gene: 7.